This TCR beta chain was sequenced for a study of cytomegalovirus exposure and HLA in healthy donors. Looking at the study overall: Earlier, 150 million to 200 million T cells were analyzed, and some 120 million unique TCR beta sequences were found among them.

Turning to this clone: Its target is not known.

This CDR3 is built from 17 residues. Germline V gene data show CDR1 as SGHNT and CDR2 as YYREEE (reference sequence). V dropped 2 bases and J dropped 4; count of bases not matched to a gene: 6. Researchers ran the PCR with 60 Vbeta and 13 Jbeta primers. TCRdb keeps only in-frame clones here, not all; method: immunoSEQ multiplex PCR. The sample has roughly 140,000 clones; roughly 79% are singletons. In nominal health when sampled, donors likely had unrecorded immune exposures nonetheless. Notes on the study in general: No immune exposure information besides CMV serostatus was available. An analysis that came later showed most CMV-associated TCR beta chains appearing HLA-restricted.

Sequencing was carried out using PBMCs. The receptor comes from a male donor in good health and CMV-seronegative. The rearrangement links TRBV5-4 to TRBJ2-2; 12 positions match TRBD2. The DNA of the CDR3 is TGTGCCAGCAGCTTCGATCTAGCGGGGGGGCCCACCGGGGAGCTGTTTTTT. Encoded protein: CASSFDLAGGPTGELFF. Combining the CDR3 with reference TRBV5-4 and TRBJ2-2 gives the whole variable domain ETGVTQSPTHLIKTRGQQVTLRCSSQSGHNTVSWYQQALGQGPQFIFQYYREEENGRGNFPPRFSGLQFPNYSSELNVNALELDDSALYLCASSFDLAGGPTGELFFGEGSRLTVL.